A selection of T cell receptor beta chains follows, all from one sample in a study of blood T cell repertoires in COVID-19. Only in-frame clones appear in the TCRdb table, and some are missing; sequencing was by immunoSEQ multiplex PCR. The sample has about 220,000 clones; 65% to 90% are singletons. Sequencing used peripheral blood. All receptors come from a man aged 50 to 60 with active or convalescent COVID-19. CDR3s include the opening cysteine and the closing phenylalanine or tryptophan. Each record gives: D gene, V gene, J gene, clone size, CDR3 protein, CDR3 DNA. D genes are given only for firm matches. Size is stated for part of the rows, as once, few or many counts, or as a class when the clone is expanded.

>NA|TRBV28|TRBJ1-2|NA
CASSLEGRYYGYTF
TGTGCCAGCAGTTTGGAGGGCAGGTACTATGGCTACACCTTC
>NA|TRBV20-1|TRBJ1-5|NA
CSASAVSGSNQPQHF
TGCAGTGCTAGTGCGGTTTCTGGTAGCAATCAGCCCCAGCATTTT
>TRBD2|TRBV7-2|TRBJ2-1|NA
CASSARGDPYNEQFF
TGTGCCAGCAGCGCCCGGGGGGACCCCTACAATGAGCAGTTCTTC
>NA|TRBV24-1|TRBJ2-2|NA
CATSHKTRENTGELFF
TGTGCCACCAGTCACAAAACACGGGAGAACACCGGGGAGCTGTTTTTT
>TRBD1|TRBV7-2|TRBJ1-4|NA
CASSSGQDLEKLFF
TGTGCCAGCAGCTCAGGACAGGACCTTGAAAAACTGTTTTTT
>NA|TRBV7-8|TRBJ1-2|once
CASSLAQGITYGYTF
TGTGCCAGCAGCTTAGCCCAGGGAATAACCTATGGCTACACCTTC
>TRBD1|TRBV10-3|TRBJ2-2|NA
CAISEGQGVGNGELFF
TGTGCCATCAGTGAAGGACAGGGGGTTGGAAACGGGGAGCTGTTTTTT
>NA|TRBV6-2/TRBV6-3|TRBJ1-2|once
CASSMQGSPYGYTF
TGTGCCAGCAGTATGCAGGGGAGTCCCTATGGCTACACCTTC
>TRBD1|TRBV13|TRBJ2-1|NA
CASTPTGISYNEQFF
TGTGCCAGCACCCCGACAGGGATTTCCTACAATGAGCAGTTCTTC
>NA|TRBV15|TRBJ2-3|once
CATSRDLQGPDTQYF
TGTGCCACCAGCAGAGATTTGCAGGGCCCAGATACGCAGTATTTT
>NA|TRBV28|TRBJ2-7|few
CASSYDQPGSYEQYF
TGTGCCAGCAGCTACGACCAGCCAGGCTCCTACGAGCAGTACTTC
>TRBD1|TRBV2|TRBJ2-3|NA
CASSDWDRGTDTQYF
TGTGCCAGCAGTGATTGGGACAGGGGGACAGATACGCAGTATTTT
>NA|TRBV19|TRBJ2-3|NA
CASSPLPRRLPTDTQYF
TGTGCCAGTAGTCCTCTTCCCAGGAGGTTACCCACAGATACGCAGTATTTT
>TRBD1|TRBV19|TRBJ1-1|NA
CASSRQGVDTEAFF
TGTGCCAGTAGCCGACAGGGGGTCGACACTGAAGCTTTCTTT
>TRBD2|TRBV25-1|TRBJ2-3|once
CASSPPKGLAASTDTQYF
TGTGCCAGCAGTCCCCCAAAAGGGCTAGCGGCTAGCACAGATACGCAGTATTTT
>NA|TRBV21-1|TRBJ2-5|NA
CASSKERDRGGFGQETQYF
TGTGCCAGCAGCAAAGAACGGGACAGGGGGGGATTCGGCCAAGAGACCCAGTACTTC
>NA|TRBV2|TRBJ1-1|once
CASSEDPQGEAFF
TGTGCCAGCAGTGAAGACCCACAGGGCGAAGCTTTCTTT
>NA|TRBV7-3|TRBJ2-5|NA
CASSSQVRETQYF
TGTGCCAGCAGCTCACAGGTTCGGGAGACCCAGTACTTC
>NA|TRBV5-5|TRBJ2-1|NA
CASRQGNEQFF
TGTGCCAGCAGACAGGGCAATGAGCAGTTCTTC
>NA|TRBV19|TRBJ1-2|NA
CASSRVGYGYTF
TGTGCCAGTAGTCGGGTAGGCTATGGCTACACCTTC
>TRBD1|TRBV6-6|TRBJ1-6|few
CASSPDRGVHSPLHF
TGTGCCAGCAGTCCGGACAGGGGTGTTCATTCACCCCTCCACTTT
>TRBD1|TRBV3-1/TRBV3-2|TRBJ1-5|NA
CASSQGGGRQPQHF
TGTGCCAGCAGCCAAGGAGGGGGCAGACAGCCCCAGCATTTT
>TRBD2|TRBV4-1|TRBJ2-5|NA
CASSQVPLSGRETQYF
TGCGCCAGCAGCCAAGTCCCCCTTAGCGGGAGAGAGACCCAGTACTTC
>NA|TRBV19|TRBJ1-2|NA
CASEDPGRPYRGYTF
TGTGCCAGTGAAGACCCCGGGAGACCTTATCGGGGCTACACCTTC
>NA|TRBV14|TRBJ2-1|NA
CASSQVRSYNEQFF
TGTGCCAGCAGCCAAGTTCGGTCCTACAATGAGCAGTTCTTC
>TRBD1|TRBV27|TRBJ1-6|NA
CASSFLDRGYSPLHF
TGTGCCAGCAGTTTCTTGGACAGGGGATATTCACCCCTCCACTTT
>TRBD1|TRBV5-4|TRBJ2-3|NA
CASSLGTGVSTDTQYF
TGTGCCAGCAGCTTAGGCACAGGGGTGAGCACAGATACGCAGTATTTT
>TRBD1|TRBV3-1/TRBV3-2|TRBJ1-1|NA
CASSQEPTGTVMNTEAFF
TGTGCCAGCAGCCAAGAGCCTACCGGGACAGTAATGAACACTGAAGCTTTCTTT
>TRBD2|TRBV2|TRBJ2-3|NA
CARAGSSGGAEANTQYF
TGTGCCAGGGCCGGGAGTAGCGGGGGGGCCGAGGCAAATACGCAGTATTTT
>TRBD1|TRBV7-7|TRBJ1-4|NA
CASSTYRGRKEKLFF
TGTGCTAGCAGCACCTACAGGGGGCGGAAGGAAAAACTGTTTTTT
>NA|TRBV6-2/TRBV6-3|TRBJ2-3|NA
CASSSTGPTDTQYF
TGTGCCAGCAGTTCCACAGGGCCCACAGATACGCAGTATTTT
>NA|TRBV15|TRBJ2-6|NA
CATHLRGSGANVLTF
TGTGCCACCCATCTCAGGGGCTCTGGGGCCAACGTCCTGACTTTC
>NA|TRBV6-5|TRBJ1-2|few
CASSTRQTNYGYTF
TGTGCCAGCAGTACTCGACAGACTAACTATGGCTACACCTTC
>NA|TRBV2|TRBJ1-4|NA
CASSEMASNEKLFF
TGTGCCAGCAGTGAGATGGCCTCTAATGAAAAACTGTTTTTT
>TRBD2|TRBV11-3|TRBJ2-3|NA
CASSFGLAHTDTQYF
TGTGCCAGCAGCTTCGGACTAGCCCACACAGATACGCAGTATTTT
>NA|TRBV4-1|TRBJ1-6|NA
CASSQVLAQAHSPLHF
TGCGCCAGCAGCCAAGTATTGGCACAGGCTCATTCACCCCTCCACTTT
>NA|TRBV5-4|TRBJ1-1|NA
CASSLGPSSKAFF
TGTGCCAGCAGCTTGGGGCCTTCTTCAAAAGCTTTCTTT
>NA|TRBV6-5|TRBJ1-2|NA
CASSYSYRVIEGYTF
TGTGCCAGCAGTTATAGTTACAGGGTAATAGAGGGCTACACCTTC
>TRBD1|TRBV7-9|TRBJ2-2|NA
CASSSGTGVTGELFF
TGTGCCAGCAGTTCCGGGACAGGGGTCACCGGGGAGCTGTTTTTT
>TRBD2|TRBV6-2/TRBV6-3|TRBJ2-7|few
CASSLPPGGGYEQYF
TGTGCCAGCAGCTTACCTCCCGGGGGGGGCTACGAGCAGTACTTC